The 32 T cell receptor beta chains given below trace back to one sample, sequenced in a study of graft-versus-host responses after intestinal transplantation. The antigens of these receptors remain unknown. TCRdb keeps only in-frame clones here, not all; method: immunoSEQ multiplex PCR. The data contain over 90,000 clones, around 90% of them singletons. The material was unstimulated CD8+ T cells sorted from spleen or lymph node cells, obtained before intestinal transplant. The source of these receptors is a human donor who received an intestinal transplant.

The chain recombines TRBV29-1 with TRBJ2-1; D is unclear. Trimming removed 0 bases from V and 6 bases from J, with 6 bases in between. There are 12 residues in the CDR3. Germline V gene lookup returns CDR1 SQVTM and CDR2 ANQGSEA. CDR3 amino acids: CSVEDRFNEQFF. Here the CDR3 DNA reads TGCAGCGTTGAAGACAGGTTCAATGAGCAGTTCTTC.

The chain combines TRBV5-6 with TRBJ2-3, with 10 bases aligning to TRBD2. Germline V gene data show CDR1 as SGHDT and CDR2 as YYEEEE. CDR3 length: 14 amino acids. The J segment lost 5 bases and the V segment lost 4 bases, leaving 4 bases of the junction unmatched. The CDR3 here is CASSPSGGVDTQYF. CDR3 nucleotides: TGTGCCAGCAGCCCCAGCGGGGGGGTAGATACGCAGTATTTT. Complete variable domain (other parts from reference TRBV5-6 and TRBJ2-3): DAGVTQSPTHLIKTRGQQVTLRCSPKSGHDTVSWYQQALGQGPQFIFQYYEEEERQRGNFPDRFSGHQFPNYSSELNVNALLLGDSALYLCASSPSGGVDTQYFGPGTRLTVL.

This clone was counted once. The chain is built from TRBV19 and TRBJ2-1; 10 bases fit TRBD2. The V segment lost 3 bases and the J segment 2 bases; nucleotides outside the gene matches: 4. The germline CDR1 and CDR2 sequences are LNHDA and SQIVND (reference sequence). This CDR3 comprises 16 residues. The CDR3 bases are TGTGCCAGTAGTATCCTGCTAGCGGGAGCCTACAATGAGCAGTTCTTC. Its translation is CASSILLAGAYNEQFF.

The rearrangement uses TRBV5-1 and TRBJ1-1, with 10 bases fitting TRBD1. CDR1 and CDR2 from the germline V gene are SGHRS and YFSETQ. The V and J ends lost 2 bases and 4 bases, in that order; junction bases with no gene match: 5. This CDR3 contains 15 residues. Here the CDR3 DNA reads TGCGCCAGCAGCTTCCGGGACAGGGGTGTCACTGAAGCTTTCTTT. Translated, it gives CASSFRDRGVTEAFF.

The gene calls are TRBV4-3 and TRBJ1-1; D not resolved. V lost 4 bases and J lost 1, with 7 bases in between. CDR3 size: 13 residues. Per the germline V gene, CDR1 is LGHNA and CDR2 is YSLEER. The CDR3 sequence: CASSLRENTEAFF. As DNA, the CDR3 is TGCGCCAGCAGCCTCCGGGAGAACACTGAAGCTTTCTTT.

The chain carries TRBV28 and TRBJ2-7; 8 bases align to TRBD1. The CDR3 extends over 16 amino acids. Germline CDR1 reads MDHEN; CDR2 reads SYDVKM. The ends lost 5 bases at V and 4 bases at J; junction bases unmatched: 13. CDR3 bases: TGTGCCAGCAGTCCCCGAGGACAGGGCGGAAGGTACGAGCAGTACTTC. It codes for CASSPRGQGGRYEQYF.

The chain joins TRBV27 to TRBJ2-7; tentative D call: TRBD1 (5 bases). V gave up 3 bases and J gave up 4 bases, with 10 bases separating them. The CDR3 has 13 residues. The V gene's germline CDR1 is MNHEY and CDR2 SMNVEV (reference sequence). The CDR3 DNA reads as TGTGCCAGCAGTTTTACCCAGGGTTACGAGCAGTACTTC. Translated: CASSFTQGYEQYF.

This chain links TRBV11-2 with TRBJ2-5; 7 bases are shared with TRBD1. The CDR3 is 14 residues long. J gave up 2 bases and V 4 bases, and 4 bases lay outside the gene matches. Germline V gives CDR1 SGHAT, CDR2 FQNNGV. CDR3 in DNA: TGTGCCAGCAGCTCCAGGGGGTCGCAAGAGACCCAGTACTTC. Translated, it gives CASSSRGSQETQYF.

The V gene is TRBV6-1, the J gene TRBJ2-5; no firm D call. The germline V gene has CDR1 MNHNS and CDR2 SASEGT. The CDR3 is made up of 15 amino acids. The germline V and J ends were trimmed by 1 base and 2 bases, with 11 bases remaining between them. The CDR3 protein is CASSEDRTVQETQYF. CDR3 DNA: TGTGCCAGCAGTGAAGATCGAACGGTACAAGAGACCCAGTACTTC.

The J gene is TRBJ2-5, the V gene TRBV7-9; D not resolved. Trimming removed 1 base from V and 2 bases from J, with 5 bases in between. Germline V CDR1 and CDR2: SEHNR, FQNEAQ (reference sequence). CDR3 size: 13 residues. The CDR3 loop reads CASSLVNQETQYF. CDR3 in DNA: TGTGCCAGCAGCTTAGTCAATCAAGAGACCCAGTACTTC.

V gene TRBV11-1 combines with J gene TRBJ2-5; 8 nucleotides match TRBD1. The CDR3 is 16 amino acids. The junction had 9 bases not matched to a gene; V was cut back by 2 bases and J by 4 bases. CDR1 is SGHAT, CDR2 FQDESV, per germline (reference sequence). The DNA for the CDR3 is TGTGCCAGCAGCTTACCCCGAGGACAGGGCGGAGAGACCCAGTACTTC. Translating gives CASSLPRGQGGETQYF.

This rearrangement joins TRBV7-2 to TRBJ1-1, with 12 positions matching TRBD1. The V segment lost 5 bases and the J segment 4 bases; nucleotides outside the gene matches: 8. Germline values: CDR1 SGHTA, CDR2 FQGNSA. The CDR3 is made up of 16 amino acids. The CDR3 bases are TGTGCCAGCAGCCCGGGACAGGGGGCATGGCTCACTGAAGCTTTCTTT. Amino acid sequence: CASSPGQGAWLTEAFF.

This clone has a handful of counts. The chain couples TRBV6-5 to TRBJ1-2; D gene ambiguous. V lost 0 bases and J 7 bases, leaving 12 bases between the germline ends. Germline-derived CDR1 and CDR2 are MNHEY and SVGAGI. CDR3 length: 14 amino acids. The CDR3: CASSYSNSLIGYTF. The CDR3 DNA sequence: TGTGCCAGCAGTTACTCGAACAGCCTGATTGGCTACACCTTC.

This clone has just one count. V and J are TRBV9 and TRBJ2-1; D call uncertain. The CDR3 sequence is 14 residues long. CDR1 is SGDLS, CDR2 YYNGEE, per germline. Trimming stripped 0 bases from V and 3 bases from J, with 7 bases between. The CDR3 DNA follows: TGTGCCAGCAGCGTAGGCGGTGGCTACAATGAGCAGTTCTTC. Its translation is CASSVGGGYNEQFF.

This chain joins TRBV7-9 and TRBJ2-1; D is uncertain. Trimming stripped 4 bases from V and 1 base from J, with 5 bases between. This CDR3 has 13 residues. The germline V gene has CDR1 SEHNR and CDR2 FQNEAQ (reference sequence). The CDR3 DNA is TGTGCCAGCAGCTCGACATCCTACAATGAGCAGTTCTTC. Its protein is CASSSTSYNEQFF.

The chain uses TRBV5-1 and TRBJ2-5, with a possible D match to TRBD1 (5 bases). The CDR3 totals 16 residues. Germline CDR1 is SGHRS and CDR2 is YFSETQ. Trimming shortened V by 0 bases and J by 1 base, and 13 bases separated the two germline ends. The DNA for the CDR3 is TGCGCCAGCAGCTTGGCTTACGCTGGGGCCCAAGAGACCCAGTACTTC. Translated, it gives CASSLAYAGAQETQYF.

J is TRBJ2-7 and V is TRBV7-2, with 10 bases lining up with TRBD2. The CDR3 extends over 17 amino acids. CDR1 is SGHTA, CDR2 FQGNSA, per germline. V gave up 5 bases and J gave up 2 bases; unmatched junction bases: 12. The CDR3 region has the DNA TGTGCCAGCAGCCTGGGCCCAAGCGGGAGGGCCCCCTACGAGCAGTACTTC. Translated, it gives CASSLGPSGRAPYEQYF.

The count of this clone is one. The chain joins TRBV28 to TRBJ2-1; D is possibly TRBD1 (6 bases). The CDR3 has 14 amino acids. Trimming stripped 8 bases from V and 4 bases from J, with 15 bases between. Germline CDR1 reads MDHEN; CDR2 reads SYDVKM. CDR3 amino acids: CASCIKGVYNEQFF. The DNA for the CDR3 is TGTGCCAGCTGCATCAAGGGGGTTTACAATGAGCAGTTCTTC.

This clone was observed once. The CDR3 sequence is CASGIQGDYGYTF. The CDR3 region has the DNA TGTGCCAGCGGAATACAGGGGGACTATGGCTACACCTTC. The chain uses TRBV6-5 and TRBJ1-2, with TRBD1 identical over 8 bases. Trimming removed 8 bases from V and 3 bases from J; junction bases left unmatched: 5. The CDR3 contains 13 residues. Germline CDR1 is MNHEY and CDR2 is SVGAGI.

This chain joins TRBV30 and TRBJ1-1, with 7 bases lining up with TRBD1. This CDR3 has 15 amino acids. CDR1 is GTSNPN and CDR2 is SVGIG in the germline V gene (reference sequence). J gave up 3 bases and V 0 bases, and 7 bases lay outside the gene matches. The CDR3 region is CAWSVMSGGYTEAFF. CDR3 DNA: TGTGCCTGGAGTGTAATGTCAGGGGGATACACTGAAGCTTTCTTT.

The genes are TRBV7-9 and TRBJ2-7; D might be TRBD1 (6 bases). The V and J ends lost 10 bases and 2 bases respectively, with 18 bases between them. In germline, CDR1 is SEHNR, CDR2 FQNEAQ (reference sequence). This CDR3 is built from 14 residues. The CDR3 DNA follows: TGTGCCATCGATTTCCGGGACACCCCCTACGAGCAGTACTTC. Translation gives CAIDFRDTPYEQYF.

Written as DNA, the CDR3 is TGTGCCAGTAGCGACAGGGGGCAGTCTCGAGATACGCAGTATTTT. Amino acid sequence: CASSDRGQSRDTQYF. The rearrangement links TRBV19 to TRBJ2-3, with 10 bases identical to TRBD1. CDR1 and CDR2 from the germline V gene are LNHDA and SQIVND (reference sequence). CDR3 length equals 15 residues. The V and J ends lost 6 bases and 5 bases, in that order; junction bases with no gene match: 8.

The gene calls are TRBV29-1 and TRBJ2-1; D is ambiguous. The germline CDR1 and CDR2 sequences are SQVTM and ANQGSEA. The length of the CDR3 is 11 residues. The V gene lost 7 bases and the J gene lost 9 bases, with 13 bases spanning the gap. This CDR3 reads CSAYEPGEQFF. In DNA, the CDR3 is TGCAGCGCTTATGAACCCGGTGAGCAGTTCTTC.

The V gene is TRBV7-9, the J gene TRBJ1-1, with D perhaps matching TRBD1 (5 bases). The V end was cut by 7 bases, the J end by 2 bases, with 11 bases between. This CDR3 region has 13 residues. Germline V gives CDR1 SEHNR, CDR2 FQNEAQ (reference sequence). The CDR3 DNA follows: TGTGCCAGCAACGAAGGGGTTAACACTGAAGCTTTCTTT. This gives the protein CASNEGVNTEAFF.

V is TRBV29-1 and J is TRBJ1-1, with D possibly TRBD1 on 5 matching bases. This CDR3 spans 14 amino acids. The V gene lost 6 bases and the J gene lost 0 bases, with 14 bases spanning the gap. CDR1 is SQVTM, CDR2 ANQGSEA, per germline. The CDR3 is CSVLATDLNTEAFF. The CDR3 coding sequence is TGCAGCGTACTCGCGACAGATCTGAACACTGAAGCTTTCTTT.

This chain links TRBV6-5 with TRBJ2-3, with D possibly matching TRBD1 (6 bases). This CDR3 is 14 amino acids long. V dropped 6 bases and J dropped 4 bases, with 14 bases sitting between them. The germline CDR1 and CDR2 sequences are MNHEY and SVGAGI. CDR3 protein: CASSPGKGADTQYF. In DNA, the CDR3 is TGTGCCAGCAGCCCAGGGAAGGGGGCAGATACGCAGTATTTT.

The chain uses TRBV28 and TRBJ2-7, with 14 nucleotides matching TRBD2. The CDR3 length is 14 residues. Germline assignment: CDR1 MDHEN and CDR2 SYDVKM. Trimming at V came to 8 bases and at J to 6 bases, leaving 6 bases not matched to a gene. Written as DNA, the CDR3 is TGTGCCAGCCTGACGGGACTAGCGGGAGCCGAGCAGTACTTC. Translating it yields CASLTGLAGAEQYF.

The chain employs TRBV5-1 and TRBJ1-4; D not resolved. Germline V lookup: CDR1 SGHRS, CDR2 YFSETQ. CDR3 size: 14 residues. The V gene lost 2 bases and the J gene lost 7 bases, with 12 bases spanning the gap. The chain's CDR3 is CASSLPGEGEKLFF. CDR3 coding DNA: TGCGCCAGCAGCTTACCAGGTGAAGGTGAAAAACTGTTTTTT. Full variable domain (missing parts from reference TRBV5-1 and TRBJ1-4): KAGVTQTPRYLIKTRGQQVTLSCSPISGHRSVSWYQQTPGQGLQFLFEYFSETQRNKGNFPGRFSGRQFSNSRSEMNVSTLELGDSALYLCASSLPGEGEKLFFGSGTQLSVL.

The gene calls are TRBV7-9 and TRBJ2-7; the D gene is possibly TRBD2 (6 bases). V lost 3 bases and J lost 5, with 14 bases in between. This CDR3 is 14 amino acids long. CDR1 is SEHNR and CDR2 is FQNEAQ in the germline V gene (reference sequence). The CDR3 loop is CASSFPGTSNEQYF. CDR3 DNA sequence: TGTGCCAGCAGCTTTCCTGGGACTTCGAACGAGCAGTACTTC.

This chain's CDR3 is CASSHSRGPAEGREQYF. CDR3 DNA sequence: TGCGCCAGCAGCCACTCAAGGGGCCCGGCGGAGGGACGCGAGCAGTACTTC. V gene TRBV5-1 combines with J gene TRBJ2-7; maybe TRBD2 (6 bases). This CDR3 has 17 residues. Germline V CDR1 and CDR2: SGHRS, YFSETQ. With 4 bases removed from V and 6 bases from J, the gap between germline ends came to 26 bases.

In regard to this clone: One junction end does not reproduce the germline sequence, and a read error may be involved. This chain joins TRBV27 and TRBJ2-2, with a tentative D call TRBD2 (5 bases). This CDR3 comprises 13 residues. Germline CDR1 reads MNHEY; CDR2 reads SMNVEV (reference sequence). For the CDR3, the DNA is TGTGCCAGCTCGGACGGAAACACCGGGGAGCTGTCTTTT. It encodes CASSDGNTGELSF.

The CDR3 spells CAWNTGLNTEAFF. CDR3 DNA: TGTGCCTGGAATACAGGGTTGAACACTGAAGCTTTCTTT. This sequence joins TRBV30 and TRBJ1-1; tentative D call: TRBD1 (6 bases). This CDR3 contains 13 residues. With 4 bases removed from V and 0 bases from J, the gap between germline ends came to 9 bases. Germline V gene data show CDR1 as GTSNPN and CDR2 as SVGIG (reference sequence).